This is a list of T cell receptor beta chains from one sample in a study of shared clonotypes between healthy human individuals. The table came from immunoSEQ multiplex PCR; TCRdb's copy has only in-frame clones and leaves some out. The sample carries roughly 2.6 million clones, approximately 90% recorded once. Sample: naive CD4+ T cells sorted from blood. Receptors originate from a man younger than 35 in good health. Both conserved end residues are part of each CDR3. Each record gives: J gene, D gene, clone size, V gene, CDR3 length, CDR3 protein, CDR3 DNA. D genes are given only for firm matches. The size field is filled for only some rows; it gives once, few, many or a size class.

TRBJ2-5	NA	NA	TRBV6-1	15	CASRVTGNLQETQYF	TGTGCCAGCAGAGTTACAGGGAACCTCCAAGAGACCCAGTACTTC
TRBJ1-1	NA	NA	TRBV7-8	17	CASSLVVRGTGSTEAFF	TGTGCCAGCAGCTTAGTAGTTCGGGGAACAGGGAGCACTGAAGCTTTCTTT
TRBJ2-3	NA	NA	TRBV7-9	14	CASSRRIDGDTQYF	TGTGCCAGCAGCCGTAGGATAGACGGTGATACGCAGTATTTT
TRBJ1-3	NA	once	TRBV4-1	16	CASSFGRGPYGNTIYF	TGCGCCAGCAGCTTTGGACGGGGCCCTTATGGAAACACCATATATTTT
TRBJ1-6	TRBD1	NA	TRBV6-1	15	CASWGPQGDWSPLHF	TGTGCCAGCTGGGGTCCACAGGGGGATTGGTCACCCCTCCACTTT
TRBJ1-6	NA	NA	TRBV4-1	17	CASSQAQVASGNSPLHF	TGCGCCAGCAGCCAGGCTCAGGTTGCATCGGGAAATTCACCCCTCCACTTT
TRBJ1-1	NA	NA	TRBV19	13	CASSVAGNTEAFF	TGTGCCAGTAGTGTCGCGGGGAACACTGAAGCTTTCTTT
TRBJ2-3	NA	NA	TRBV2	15	CASWGGRSYTDTQYF	TGTGCCAGCTGGGGGGGGCGGAGCTACACAGATACGCAGTATTTT
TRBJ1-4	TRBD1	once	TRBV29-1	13	CSVGKTGVEKLFF	TGCAGCGTTGGGAAAACAGGGGTTGAAAAACTGTTTTTT
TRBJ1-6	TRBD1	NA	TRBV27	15	CASSSSGQVDSPLHF	TGTGCCAGCAGTTCGTCGGGACAGGTGGATTCACCCCTCCACTTT
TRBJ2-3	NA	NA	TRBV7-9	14	CASSPGQPPDTQYF	TGTGCCAGCAGCCCCGGACAGCCACCAGATACGCAGTATTTT
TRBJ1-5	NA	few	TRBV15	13	CATSLRLNQPQHF	TGTGCCACCAGCCTGAGGTTAAATCAGCCCCAGCATTTT
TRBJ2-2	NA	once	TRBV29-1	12	CTEWGNTGELFF	TGCACCGAGTGGGGGAACACCGGGGAGCTGTTTTTT
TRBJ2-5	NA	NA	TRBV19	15	CASSIGGRSQETQYF	TGTGCCAGTAGTATAGGAGGGAGGAGCCAAGAGACCCAGTACTTC
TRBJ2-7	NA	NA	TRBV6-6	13	CASRDARSYEQYF	TGTGCCAGCAGGGACGCCCGCAGCTACGAGCAGTACTTC
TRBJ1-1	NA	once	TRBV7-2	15	CASSLLAGMNTEAFF	TGTGCCAGCAGCTTATTGGCGGGGATGAACACTGAAGCTTTCTTT